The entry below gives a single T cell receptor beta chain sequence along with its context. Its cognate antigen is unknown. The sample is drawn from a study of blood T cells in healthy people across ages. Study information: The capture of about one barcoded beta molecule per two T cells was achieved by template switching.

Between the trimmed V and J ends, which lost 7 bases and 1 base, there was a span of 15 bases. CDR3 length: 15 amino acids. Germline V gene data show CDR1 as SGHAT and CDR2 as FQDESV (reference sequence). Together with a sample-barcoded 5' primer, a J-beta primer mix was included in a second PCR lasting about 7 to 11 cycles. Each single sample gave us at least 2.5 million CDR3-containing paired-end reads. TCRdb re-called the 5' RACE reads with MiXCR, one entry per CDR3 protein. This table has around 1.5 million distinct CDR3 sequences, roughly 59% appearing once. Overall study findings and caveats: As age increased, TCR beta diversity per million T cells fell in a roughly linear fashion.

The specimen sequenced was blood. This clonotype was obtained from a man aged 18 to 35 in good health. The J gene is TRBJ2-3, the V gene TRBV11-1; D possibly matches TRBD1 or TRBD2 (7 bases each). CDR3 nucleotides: TGTGCCAGCAATCCCTCAGGGGGGGGCACAGATACGCAGTATTTT. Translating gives CASNPSGGGTDTQYF.